Below, one TCR beta chain is given with its context. This entry comes from a study of blood T cell repertoires in COVID-19. At the level of the study: Researchers got acute and convalescent COVID-19 samples from the United States, Italy and Spain. PBMCs, B-cell-depleted T cells, or T cells were the source of the cDNA or gDNA that made up the material.

As handled by the study authors: Estimated nucleated cell counts came from reference gene primer amplification. Sequencing used immunoSEQ multiplex PCR; TCRdb keeps in-frame clones, though not all of them. That table is the source of V, J and clone size, and D and trimming were worked out from the DNA. The sample has a few hundred thousand clones; approximately 87% are singletons. Germline loops: CDR1 GTSNPN, CDR2 SVGIG (reference sequence). CDR3 length equals 17 residues. V was pared by 2 bases and J by 1 base, with 18 bases between. The clonotype was recovered from a man in his sixties who had recovered from COVID-19. Sequenced: peripheral blood. The chain recombines TRBV30 with TRBJ1-3; perhaps TRBD1 as D (5 bases). The CDR3 loop reads CAWSPDSAHYSGNTIYF. CDR3 in DNA: TGTGCCTGGAGTCCAGACAGCGCACACTATTCTGGAAACACCATATATTTT.